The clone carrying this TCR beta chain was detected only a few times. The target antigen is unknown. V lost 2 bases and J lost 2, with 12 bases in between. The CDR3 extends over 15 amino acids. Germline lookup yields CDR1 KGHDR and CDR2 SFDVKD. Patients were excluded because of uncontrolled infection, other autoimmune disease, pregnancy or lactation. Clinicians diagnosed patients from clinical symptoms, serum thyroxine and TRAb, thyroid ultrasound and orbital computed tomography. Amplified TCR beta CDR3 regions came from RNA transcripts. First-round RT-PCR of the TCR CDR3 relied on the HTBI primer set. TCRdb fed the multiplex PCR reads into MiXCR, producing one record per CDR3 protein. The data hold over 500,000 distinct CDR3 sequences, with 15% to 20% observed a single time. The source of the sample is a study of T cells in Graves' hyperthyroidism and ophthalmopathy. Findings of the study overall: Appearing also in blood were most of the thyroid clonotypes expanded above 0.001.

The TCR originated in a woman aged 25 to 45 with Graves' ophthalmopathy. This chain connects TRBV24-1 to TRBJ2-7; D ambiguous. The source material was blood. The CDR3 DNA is TGTGCCACCAGTGATTCTACGACAAGGGCCTACGAGCAGTACTTC. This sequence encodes CATSDSTTRAYEQYF.